A selection of T cell receptor beta chains follows, all from one sample in a study of graft-versus-host responses after intestinal transplantation. These receptors' targets are unknown. Clones were read by immunoSEQ multiplex PCR, and TCRdb kept only the in-frame ones, dropping some. The profile shows around 99,000 clones, around 90% of them singletons. The sample here was unstimulated CD4+ T cells sorted from spleen or lymph node cells, taken before transplant. The receptors stem from a human donor who was the organ donor for an intestinal transplant. CDR3s include the opening cysteine and the closing phenylalanine or tryptophan. D genes are given only for firm matches. Clone sizes are given selectively: once, few, many, or a class where the clone is expanded.

V gene: TRBV5-4
J gene: TRBJ2-7
D gene: TRBD1
clone size: NA
CDR3 DNA: TGTGCCAGCAGCTTGCGGGGACAGGGGGACTACGAGCAGTACTTC
CDR3 protein: CASSLRGQGDYEQYF

V gene: TRBV5-4
J gene: TRBJ1-2
D gene: NA
clone size: NA
CDR3 DNA: TGTGCCAGCAGCGTGGACAATTACCAATATGGCTACACCTTC
CDR3 protein: CASSVDNYQYGYTF

V gene: TRBV4-2
J gene: TRBJ1-2
D gene: NA
clone size: NA
CDR3 DNA: TGTGCCAGCAGCGAATCAGATAATGGCTACACCTTC
CDR3 protein: CASSESDNGYTF

V gene: TRBV10-3
J gene: TRBJ2-7
D gene: NA
clone size: NA
CDR3 DNA: TGTGCCATCAGTGAGGAGAGATACGAGCAGTACTTC
CDR3 protein: CAISEERYEQYF

V gene: TRBV5-1
J gene: TRBJ2-2
D gene: NA
clone size: NA
CDR3 DNA: TGCGCCAGCAGCTTGAGGCCTCGGCCCGCGAACACCGGGGAGCTGTTTTTT
CDR3 protein: CASSLRPRPANTGELFF

V gene: TRBV11-2
J gene: TRBJ2-7
D gene: NA
clone size: NA
CDR3 DNA: TGTGCCAGCAGCCAAGGTACCCAGTACTTC
CDR3 protein: CASSQGTQYF

V gene: TRBV5-4
J gene: TRBJ1-1
D gene: NA
clone size: NA
CDR3 DNA: TGTGCCAGCAGCTTGGCGGATGAAGCTTTCTTT
CDR3 protein: CASSLADEAFF

V gene: TRBV10-2
J gene: TRBJ2-7
D gene: NA
clone size: NA
CDR3 DNA: TGCGCCAGCAGTGAGAGGCAGGGTCTAGACGAGCAGTACTTC
CDR3 protein: CASSERQGLDEQYF

V gene: TRBV7-9
J gene: TRBJ2-6
D gene: NA
clone size: NA
CDR3 DNA: TGTGCCAGCAGCTTAGCGAGCACTGGGGCCAACGTCCTGACTTTC
CDR3 protein: CASSLASTGANVLTF

V gene: TRBV7-9
J gene: TRBJ1-4
D gene: TRBD1
clone size: NA
CDR3 DNA: TGTGCCACCCGGACAGGGGGGAGTGAAAAACTGTTTTTT
CDR3 protein: CATRTGGSEKLFF

V gene: TRBV27
J gene: TRBJ2-6
D gene: NA
clone size: NA
CDR3 DNA: TGTGCCAGCAGTACCCCCCGGGTCCTATCCCCCAGGGGGGCCAACGTCCTGACTTTC
CDR3 protein: CASSTPRVLSPRGANVLTF

V gene: TRBV19
J gene: TRBJ2-3
D gene: TRBD2
clone size: NA
CDR3 DNA: TGTGCCAGTAGTCAAGCGGGGGGAGATACGCAGTATTTT
CDR3 protein: CASSQAGGDTQYF

V gene: TRBV5-1
J gene: TRBJ1-4
D gene: NA
clone size: NA
CDR3 DNA: TGCGCCAGCAGCTCCATGGGAGCGGCTAATGAAAAACTGTTTTTT
CDR3 protein: CASSSMGAANEKLFF

V gene: TRBV29-1
J gene: TRBJ1-1
D gene: NA
clone size: NA
CDR3 DNA: TGCAGCGTCCACGGGGGCCTTAGACCCTCTGAAGCTTTCTTT
CDR3 protein: CSVHGGLRPSEAFF

V gene: TRBV7-3
J gene: TRBJ2-1
D gene: TRBD2
clone size: NA
CDR3 DNA: TGTGCCAGCAGCTTAACTGGGACTAGCTCCTACAATGAGCAGTTCTTC
CDR3 protein: CASSLTGTSSYNEQFF

V gene: TRBV19
J gene: TRBJ2-1
D gene: TRBD1
clone size: few
CDR3 DNA: TGTGCCAGTAGTACAGGGGGCTACTCCTACAATGAGCAGTTCTTC
CDR3 protein: CASSTGGYSYNEQFF

V gene: TRBV5-1
J gene: TRBJ2-2
D gene: NA
clone size: once
CDR3 DNA: TGCGCCAGCAGCACACAGGGCACCGGGGAGCTGTTTTTT
CDR3 protein: CASSTQGTGELFF

V gene: TRBV7-3
J gene: TRBJ1-1
D gene: TRBD1
clone size: NA
CDR3 DNA: TGTGCCAGCAGCTCCAGGACAGGGCGGAACACTGAAGCTTTCTTT
CDR3 protein: CASSSRTGRNTEAFF

V gene: TRBV19
J gene: TRBJ2-6
D gene: NA
clone size: NA
CDR3 DNA: TGTGCCAGTAGTTTGACAGGCAGTGGGGCCTTTAGACCTGGGGCCAACGTCCTGACTTTC
CDR3 protein: CASSLTGSGAFRPGANVLTF

V gene: TRBV11-2
J gene: TRBJ1-1
D gene: NA
clone size: NA
CDR3 DNA: TGTGCCAGCAGCTTATTGGCAGCTGAAGCTTTCTTT
CDR3 protein: CASSLLAAEAFF

V gene: TRBV6-5
J gene: TRBJ2-5
D gene: NA
clone size: NA
CDR3 DNA: TGTGCCAGCAGTTATCAGTTCTCAGGGCGCGAGACCCAGTACTTC
CDR3 protein: CASSYQFSGRETQYF

V gene: TRBV27
J gene: TRBJ2-5
D gene: NA
clone size: once
CDR3 DNA: TGTGCCAGCAGTTTTAGTGGGAAAGAGACCCAGTACTTC
CDR3 protein: CASSFSGKETQYF

V gene: TRBV25-1
J gene: TRBJ2-1
D gene: NA
clone size: NA
CDR3 DNA: TGTGCCAGCAGTGCCTACAATGAGCAGTTCTTC
CDR3 protein: CASSAYNEQFF

V gene: TRBV18
J gene: TRBJ2-1
D gene: TRBD2
clone size: NA
CDR3 DNA: TGTGCCAGCTCACCGCCTAGCGGGAGGAGCATTGAGCAGTTCTTC
CDR3 protein: CASSPPSGRSIEQFF

V gene: TRBV18
J gene: TRBJ1-4
D gene: NA
clone size: NA
CDR3 DNA: TGTGCCAGCTCACCGGATGAAAAACTGTTTTTT
CDR3 protein: CASSPDEKLFF

V gene: TRBV30
J gene: TRBJ1-2
D gene: TRBD1
clone size: NA
CDR3 DNA: TGTGCCTGGAGTGTCGCCGGGACAGGGGCCTATGGCTACACCTTC
CDR3 protein: CAWSVAGTGAYGYTF

V gene: TRBV4-1
J gene: TRBJ2-3
D gene: NA
clone size: NA
CDR3 DNA: TGCGCCAGCAGCCAAGTTTCTGGCCCGAAGGGGAGTCGTACGCAGTATTTT
CDR3 protein: CASSQVSGPKGSRTQYF

V gene: TRBV5-1
J gene: TRBJ2-3
D gene: NA
clone size: once
CDR3 DNA: TGCGCCAGCAGCTTGGGTGTTACGGGGAGCACAGATACGCAGTATTTT
CDR3 protein: CASSLGVTGSTDTQYF

V gene: TRBV5-4
J gene: TRBJ2-5
D gene: TRBD2
clone size: NA
CDR3 DNA: TGTGCCAGCAGCTCACTAGCGGGGGGCGCCGAAGAGACCCAGTACTTC
CDR3 protein: CASSSLAGGAEETQYF

V gene: TRBV5-1
J gene: TRBJ1-6
D gene: TRBD1
clone size: NA
CDR3 DNA: TGCGCCAGCGGCCAGGGGGGGACGGAAAATTCACCCCTCCACTTT
CDR3 protein: CASGQGGTENSPLHF

V gene: TRBV6-5
J gene: TRBJ1-1
D gene: NA
clone size: NA
CDR3 DNA: TGTGCCAGCAGTAGACAGGCGGTGAACACTGAAGCTTTCTTT
CDR3 protein: CASSRQAVNTEAFF

V gene: TRBV5-1
J gene: TRBJ2-7
D gene: NA
clone size: NA
CDR3 DNA: TGCGCCAGCAGCCCCGGGACGCCCAGTTACGAGCAGTACTTC
CDR3 protein: CASSPGTPSYEQYF

V gene: TRBV7-9
J gene: TRBJ1-5
D gene: TRBD1
clone size: NA
CDR3 DNA: TGTGCCAGCAGCTTAAGGACCGGGACAGGGAAAGGTCAGCCCCAGCATTTT
CDR3 protein: CASSLRTGTGKGQPQHF

V gene: TRBV5-1
J gene: TRBJ2-5
D gene: TRBD2
clone size: NA
CDR3 DNA: TGCGCCAGCGGAGCGGGGGGGCAGGAGACCCAGTACTTC
CDR3 protein: CASGAGGQETQYF

V gene: TRBV9
J gene: TRBJ1-4
D gene: TRBD1
clone size: NA
CDR3 DNA: TGTGCCAGCAGCGCCGGCGACAGGGTGGTAGGGAATGAAAAACTGTTTTTT
CDR3 protein: CASSAGDRVVGNEKLFF

V gene: TRBV11-3
J gene: TRBJ1-5
D gene: TRBD1
clone size: NA
CDR3 DNA: TGTGCCAGCAGCGCGGGACAGGGGGCCGGTCAGCCCCAGCATTTT
CDR3 protein: CASSAGQGAGQPQHF

V gene: TRBV11-2
J gene: TRBJ2-1
D gene: TRBD1
clone size: NA
CDR3 DNA: TGTGCCAGCAGTATAGGACAACCAGGGGGCAATGAGCAGTTCTTC
CDR3 protein: CASSIGQPGGNEQFF

V gene: TRBV7-3
J gene: TRBJ2-7
D gene: NA
clone size: NA
CDR3 DNA: TGTGCCAGCAGCTTACTACAGAGCTACGAGCAGTACTTC
CDR3 protein: CASSLLQSYEQYF

V gene: TRBV18
J gene: TRBJ2-7
D gene: TRBD2
clone size: NA
CDR3 DNA: TGTGCCAGCTCACCCATTGGGACGGGAGGAGGCGAGCAGTACTTC
CDR3 protein: CASSPIGTGGGEQYF

V gene: TRBV5-1
J gene: TRBJ1-4
D gene: TRBD1
clone size: NA
CDR3 DNA: TGCGCCAGCAGCTTGGTGCCCACAGGGGAGCCCACTAATGAAAAACTGTTTTTT
CDR3 protein: CASSLVPTGEPTNEKLFF

V gene: TRBV7-2
J gene: TRBJ1-2
D gene: NA
clone size: NA
CDR3 DNA: TGTGCCAGCAGCTTAGGGTACGGAGACTATGGCTACACCTTC
CDR3 protein: CASSLGYGDYGYTF

V gene: TRBV2
J gene: TRBJ2-2
D gene: NA
clone size: NA
CDR3 DNA: TGTGCCAGCAGGGCCAAGCTTGCGAACACCGGGGAGCTGTTTTTT
CDR3 protein: CASRAKLANTGELFF

V gene: TRBV7-3
J gene: TRBJ2-5
D gene: NA
clone size: NA
CDR3 DNA: TGTGCCAGCAGCTTAAACAGGAAAGAGACCCAGTACTTC
CDR3 protein: CASSLNRKETQYF

V gene: TRBV28
J gene: TRBJ2-2
D gene: NA
clone size: NA
CDR3 DNA: TGTGCCAGCAGACCAGAATTCGGGGAGCTGTTTTTT
CDR3 protein: CASRPEFGELFF

V gene: TRBV27
J gene: TRBJ1-4
D gene: NA
clone size: NA
CDR3 DNA: TGTGCCAGCAGCCCGGGGACTGCCGTTTATCGACTGTTTTTT
CDR3 protein: CASSPGTAVYRLFF

V gene: TRBV2
J gene: TRBJ1-4
D gene: TRBD1
clone size: NA
CDR3 DNA: TGTGCCAGCAGAAGAACGACAGGGGCTCAGGAAAAACTGTTTTTT
CDR3 protein: CASRRTTGAQEKLFF

V gene: TRBV2
J gene: TRBJ2-5
D gene: NA
clone size: NA
CDR3 DNA: TGTGCCAGCATCCCGGACCCCCCCCAAGAGACCCAGTACTTC
CDR3 protein: CASIPDPPQETQYF

V gene: TRBV6-5
J gene: TRBJ2-5
D gene: NA
clone size: once
CDR3 DNA: TGTGCCAGCAGTTACTTTTCCAGCCAGGGGTCAGAGACCCAGTACTTC
CDR3 protein: CASSYFSSQGSETQYF

V gene: TRBV6-5
J gene: TRBJ2-7
D gene: NA
clone size: NA
CDR3 DNA: TGTGCCAGCAGTTACAGGGATCATTACGAGCAGTACTTC
CDR3 protein: CASSYRDHYEQYF

V gene: TRBV5-1
J gene: TRBJ2-1
D gene: TRBD2
clone size: NA
CDR3 DNA: TGCGCCAGCAGCCCAAAACATAGCGGGAGCGATGAGCAGTTCTTC
CDR3 protein: CASSPKHSGSDEQFF

V gene: TRBV25-1
J gene: TRBJ2-7
D gene: TRBD2
clone size: NA
CDR3 DNA: TGTGCCAGCATCCTCGCCCCTCAGGGCGGGAGGCCCTACGAGCAGTACTTC
CDR3 protein: CASILAPQGGRPYEQYF

V gene: TRBV19
J gene: TRBJ1-1
D gene: NA
clone size: NA
CDR3 DNA: TGTGCCAGTAGTATAGGGTCTCGGTACACTGAAGCTTTCTTT
CDR3 protein: CASSIGSRYTEAFF

V gene: TRBV11-2
J gene: TRBJ2-2
D gene: NA
clone size: NA
CDR3 DNA: TGTGCCAGCAGCAGGTACCAGGGAGACAACACCGGGGAGCTGTTTTTT
CDR3 protein: CASSRYQGDNTGELFF

V gene: TRBV9
J gene: TRBJ2-1
D gene: NA
clone size: NA
CDR3 DNA: TGTGCCAGCAGCGGACTAGCCTACAATGAGCAGTTCTTC
CDR3 protein: CASSGLAYNEQFF

V gene: TRBV7-2
J gene: TRBJ2-7
D gene: NA
clone size: NA
CDR3 DNA: TGTGCCAGCAGCCTCGCAGGCTCCTACGAGCAGTACTTC
CDR3 protein: CASSLAGSYEQYF

V gene: TRBV5-4
J gene: TRBJ2-4
D gene: TRBD2
clone size: NA
CDR3 DNA: TGTGCCAGCAGCACCACTAGCGGAAAAAACATTCAGTACTTC
CDR3 protein: CASSTTSGKNIQYF

V gene: TRBV11-2
J gene: TRBJ2-7
D gene: TRBD1
clone size: NA
CDR3 DNA: TGTGCCAGCAGCTGGGACAGGGTGTACGAGCAGTACTTC
CDR3 protein: CASSWDRVYEQYF